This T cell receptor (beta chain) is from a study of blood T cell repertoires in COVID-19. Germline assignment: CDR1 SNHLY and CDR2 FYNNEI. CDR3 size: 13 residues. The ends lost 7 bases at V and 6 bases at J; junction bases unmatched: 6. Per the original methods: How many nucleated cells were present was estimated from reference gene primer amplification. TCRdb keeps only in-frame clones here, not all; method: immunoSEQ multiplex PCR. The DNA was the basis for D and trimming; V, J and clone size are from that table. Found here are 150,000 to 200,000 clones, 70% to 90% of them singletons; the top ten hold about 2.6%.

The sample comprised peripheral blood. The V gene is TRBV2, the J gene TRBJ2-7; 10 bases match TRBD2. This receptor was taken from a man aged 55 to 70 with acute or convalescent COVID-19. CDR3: CASIRLAGVEQYF. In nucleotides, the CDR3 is TGTGCCAGCATACGGCTAGCGGGGGTCGAGCAGTACTTC.